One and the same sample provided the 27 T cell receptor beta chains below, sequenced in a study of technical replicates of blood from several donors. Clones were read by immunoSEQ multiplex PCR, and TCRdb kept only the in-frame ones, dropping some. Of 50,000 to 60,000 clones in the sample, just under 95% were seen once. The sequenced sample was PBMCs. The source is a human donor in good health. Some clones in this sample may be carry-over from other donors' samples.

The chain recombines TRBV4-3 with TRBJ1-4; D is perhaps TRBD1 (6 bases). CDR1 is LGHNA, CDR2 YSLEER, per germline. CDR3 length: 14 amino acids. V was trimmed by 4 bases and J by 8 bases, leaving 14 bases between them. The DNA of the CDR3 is TGCGCCAGCAGCCTCCTTGGGGGCCCCGAAAAACTGTTTTTT. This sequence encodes CASSLLGGPEKLFF.

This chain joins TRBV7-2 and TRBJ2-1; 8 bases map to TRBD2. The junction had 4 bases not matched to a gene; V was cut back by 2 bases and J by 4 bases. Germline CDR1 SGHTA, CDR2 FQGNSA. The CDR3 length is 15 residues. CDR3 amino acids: CASSLRASGYNEQFF. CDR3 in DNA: TGTGCCAGCAGCTTAAGGGCTAGCGGGTACAATGAGCAGTTCTTC. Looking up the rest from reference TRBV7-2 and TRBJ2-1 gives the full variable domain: GAGVSQSPSNKVTEKGKDVELRCDPISGHTALYWYRQSLGQGLEFLIYFQGNSAPDKSGLPSDRFSAERTGGSVSTLTIQRTQQEDSAVYLCASSLRASGYNEQFFGPGTRLTVL.

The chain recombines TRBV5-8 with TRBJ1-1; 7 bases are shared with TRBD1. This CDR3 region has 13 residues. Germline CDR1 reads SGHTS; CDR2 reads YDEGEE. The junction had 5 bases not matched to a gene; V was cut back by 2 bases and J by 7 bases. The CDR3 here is CASSFSRDSEAFF. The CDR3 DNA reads TGTGCCAGCAGCTTTAGCCGGGACAGTGAAGCTTTCTTT.

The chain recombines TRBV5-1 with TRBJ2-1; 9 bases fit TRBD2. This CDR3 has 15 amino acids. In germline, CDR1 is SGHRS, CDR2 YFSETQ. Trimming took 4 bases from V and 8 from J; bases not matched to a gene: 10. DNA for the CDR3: TGCGCCAGCAGCAGATATAGCGGGAGTCTCGATGAGCAGTTCTTC. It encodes CASSRYSGSLDEQFF.

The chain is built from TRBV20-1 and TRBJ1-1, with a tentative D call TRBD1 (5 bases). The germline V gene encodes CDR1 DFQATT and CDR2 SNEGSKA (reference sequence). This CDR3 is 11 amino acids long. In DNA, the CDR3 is TGCAGCATAAGGGGTGGCACTGAAGCTTTCTTT. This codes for CSIRGGTEAFF.

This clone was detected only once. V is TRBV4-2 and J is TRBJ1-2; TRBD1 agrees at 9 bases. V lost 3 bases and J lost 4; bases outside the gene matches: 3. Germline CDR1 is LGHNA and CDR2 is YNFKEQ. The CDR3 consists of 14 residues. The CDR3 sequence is CASSQGQGVYGYTF. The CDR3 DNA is TGTGCCAGCAGCCAGGGACAGGGAGTCTATGGCTACACCTTC.

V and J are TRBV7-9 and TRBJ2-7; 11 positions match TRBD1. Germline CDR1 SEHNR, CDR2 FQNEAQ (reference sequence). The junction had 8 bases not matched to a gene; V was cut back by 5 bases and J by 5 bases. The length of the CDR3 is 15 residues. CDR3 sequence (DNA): TGTGCCAGCAGCCCTCCCGGACAGGGGGCCCACGAGCAGTACTTC. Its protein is CASSPPGQGAHEQYF.

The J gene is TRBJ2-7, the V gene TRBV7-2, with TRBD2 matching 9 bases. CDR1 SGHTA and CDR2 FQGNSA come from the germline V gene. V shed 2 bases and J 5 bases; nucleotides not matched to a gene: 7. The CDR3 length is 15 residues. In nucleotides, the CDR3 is TGTGCCAGCAGCTTAATCGCGGGGGGGGCCCACGAGCAGTACTTC. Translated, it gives CASSLIAGGAHEQYF.

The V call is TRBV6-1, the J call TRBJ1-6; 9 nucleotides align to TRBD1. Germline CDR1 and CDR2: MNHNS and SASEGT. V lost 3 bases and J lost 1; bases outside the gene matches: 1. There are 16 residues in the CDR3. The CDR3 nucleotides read TGTGCCAGCAGTGAGGACAGGGGATCCTATAATTCACCCCTCCACTTT. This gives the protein CASSEDRGSYNSPLHF.

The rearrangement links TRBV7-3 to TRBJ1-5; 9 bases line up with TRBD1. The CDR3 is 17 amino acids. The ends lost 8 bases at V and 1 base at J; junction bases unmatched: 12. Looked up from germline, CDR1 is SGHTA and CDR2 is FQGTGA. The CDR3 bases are TGTGCCAGCGGGACCCGGGACAGGGAGGTGAGCAATCAGCCCCAGCATTTT. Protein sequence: CASGTRDREVSNQPQHF.

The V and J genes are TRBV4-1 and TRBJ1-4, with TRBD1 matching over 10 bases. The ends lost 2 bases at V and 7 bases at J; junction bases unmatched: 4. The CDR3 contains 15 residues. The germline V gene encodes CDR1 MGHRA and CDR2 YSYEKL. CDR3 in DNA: TGCGCCAGCAGCCAAACGGACAGGGGGGTTGAAAAACTGTTTTTT. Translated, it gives CASSQTDRGVEKLFF.

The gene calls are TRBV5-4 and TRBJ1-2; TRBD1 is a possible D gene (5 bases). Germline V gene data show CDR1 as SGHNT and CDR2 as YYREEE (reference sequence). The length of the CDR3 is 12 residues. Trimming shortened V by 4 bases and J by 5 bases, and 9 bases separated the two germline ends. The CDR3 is CASSPDRYGYTF. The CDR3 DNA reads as TGTGCCAGCAGCCCTGACAGATATGGCTACACCTTC. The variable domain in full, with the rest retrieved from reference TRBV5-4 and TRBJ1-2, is ETGVTQSPTHLIKTRGQQVTLRCSSQSGHNTVSWYQQALGQGPQFIFQYYREEENGRGNFPPRFSGLQFPNYSSELNVNALELDDSALYLCASSPDRYGYTFGSGTRLTVV.

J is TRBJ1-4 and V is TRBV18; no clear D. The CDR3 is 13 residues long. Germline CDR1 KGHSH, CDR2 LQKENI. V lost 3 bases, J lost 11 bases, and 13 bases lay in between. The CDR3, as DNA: TGTGCCAGCTCACCGCGCGAGGGCGAGAAACTGTTTTTT. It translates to CASSPREGEKLFF.

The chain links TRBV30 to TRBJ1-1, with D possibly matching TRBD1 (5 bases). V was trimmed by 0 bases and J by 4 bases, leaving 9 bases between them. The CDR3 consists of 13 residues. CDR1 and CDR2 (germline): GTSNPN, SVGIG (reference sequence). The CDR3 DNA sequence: TGTGCCTGGAGTGTATTCGGGGGCACTGAAGCTTTCTTT. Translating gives CAWSVFGGTEAFF. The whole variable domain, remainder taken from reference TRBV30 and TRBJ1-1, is SQTIHQWPATLVQPVGSPLSLECTVEGTSNPNLYWYRQAAGRGLQLLFYSVGIGQISSEVPQNLSASRPQDRQFILSSKKLLLSDSGFYLCAWSVFGGTEAFFGQGTRLTVV.

The CDR3 is CASSSRAGEETQYF. DNA of the CDR3: TGTGCCAGCAGCTCACGAGCGGGGGAAGAGACCCAGTACTTC. The chain links TRBV7-9 to TRBJ2-5, with 8 bases fitting TRBD2. Germline V lookup: CDR1 SEHNR, CDR2 FQNEAQ (reference sequence). This CDR3 spans 14 amino acids. Trimming cost V 4 bases and J 3 bases; bases outside gene matches: 4.

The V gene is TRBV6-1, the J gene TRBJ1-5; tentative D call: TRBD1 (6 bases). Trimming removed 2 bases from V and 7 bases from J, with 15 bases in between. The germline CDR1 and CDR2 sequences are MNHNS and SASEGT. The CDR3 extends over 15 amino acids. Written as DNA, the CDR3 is TGTGCCAGCAGTGAACTGGGGGAGGGGGGACAGCCCCAGCATTTT. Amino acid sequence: CASSELGEGGQPQHF.

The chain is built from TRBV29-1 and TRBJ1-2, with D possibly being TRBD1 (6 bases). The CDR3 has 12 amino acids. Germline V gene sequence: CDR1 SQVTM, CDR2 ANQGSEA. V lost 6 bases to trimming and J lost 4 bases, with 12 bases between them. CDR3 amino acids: CSVAGTTYGYTF. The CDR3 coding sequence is TGCAGCGTGGCCGGGACAACCTATGGCTACACCTTC.

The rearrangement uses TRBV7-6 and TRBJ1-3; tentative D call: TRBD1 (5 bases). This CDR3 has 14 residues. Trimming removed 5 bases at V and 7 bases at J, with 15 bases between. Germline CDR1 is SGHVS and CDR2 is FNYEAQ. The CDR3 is CASSPGPGINTIYF. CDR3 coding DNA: TGTGCCAGCAGCCCAGGGCCAGGGATTAACACCATATATTTT.

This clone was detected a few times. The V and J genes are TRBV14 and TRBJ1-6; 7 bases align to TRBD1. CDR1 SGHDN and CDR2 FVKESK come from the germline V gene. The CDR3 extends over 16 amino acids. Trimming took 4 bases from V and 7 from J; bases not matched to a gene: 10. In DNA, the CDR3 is TGTGCCAGCAGCCCGTACACCGGGACAGCAAATTCACCCCTCCACTTT. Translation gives CASSPYTGTANSPLHF.

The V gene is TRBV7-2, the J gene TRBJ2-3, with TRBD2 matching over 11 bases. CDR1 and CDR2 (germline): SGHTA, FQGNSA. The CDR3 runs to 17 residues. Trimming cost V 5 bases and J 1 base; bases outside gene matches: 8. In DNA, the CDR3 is TGTGCCAGCAGCCCAAAGGGGACTAGCGGACGCACAGATACGCAGTATTTT. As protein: CASSPKGTSGRTDTQYF. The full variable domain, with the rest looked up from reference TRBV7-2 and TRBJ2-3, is GAGVSQSPSNKVTEKGKDVELRCDPISGHTALYWYRQSLGQGLEFLIYFQGNSAPDKSGLPSDRFSAERTGGSVSTLTIQRTQQEDSAVYLCASSPKGTSGRTDTQYFGPGTRLTVL.

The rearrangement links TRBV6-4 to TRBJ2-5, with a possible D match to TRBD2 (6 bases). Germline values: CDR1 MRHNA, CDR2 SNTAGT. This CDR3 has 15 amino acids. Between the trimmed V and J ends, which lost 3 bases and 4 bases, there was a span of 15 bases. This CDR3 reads CASSETQGGPETQYF. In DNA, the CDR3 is TGTGCCAGCAGTGAAACCCAAGGAGGGCCAGAGACCCAGTACTTC.

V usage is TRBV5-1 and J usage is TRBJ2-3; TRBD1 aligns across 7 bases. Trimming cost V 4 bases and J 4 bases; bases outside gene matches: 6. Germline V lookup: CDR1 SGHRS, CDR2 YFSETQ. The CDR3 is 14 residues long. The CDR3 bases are TGCGCCAGCAGCCTGACAGGGTCCGCAGATACGCAGTATTTT. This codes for CASSLTGSADTQYF.

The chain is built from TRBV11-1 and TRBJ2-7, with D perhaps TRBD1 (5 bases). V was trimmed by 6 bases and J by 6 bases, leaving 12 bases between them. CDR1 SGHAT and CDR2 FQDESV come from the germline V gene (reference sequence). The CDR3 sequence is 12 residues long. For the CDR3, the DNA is TGTGCCAGCAGTCAAGCAGGGTCCGAGCAGTACTTC. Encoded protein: CASSQAGSEQYF.

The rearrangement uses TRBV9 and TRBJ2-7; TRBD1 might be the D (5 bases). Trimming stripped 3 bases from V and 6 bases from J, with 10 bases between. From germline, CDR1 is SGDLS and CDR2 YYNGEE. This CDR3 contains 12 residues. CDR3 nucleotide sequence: TGTGCCAGCAGCGGAACAGGACCCGAGCAGTACTTC. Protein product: CASSGTGPEQYF.

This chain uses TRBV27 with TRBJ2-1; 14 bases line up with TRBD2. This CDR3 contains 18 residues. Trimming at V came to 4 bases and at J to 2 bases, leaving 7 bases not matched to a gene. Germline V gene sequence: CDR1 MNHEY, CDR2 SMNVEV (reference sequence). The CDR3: CASSSRTSGRIPYNEQFF. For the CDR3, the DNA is TGTGCCAGCAGTTCTCGGACTAGCGGGAGGATCCCCTACAATGAGCAGTTCTTC.

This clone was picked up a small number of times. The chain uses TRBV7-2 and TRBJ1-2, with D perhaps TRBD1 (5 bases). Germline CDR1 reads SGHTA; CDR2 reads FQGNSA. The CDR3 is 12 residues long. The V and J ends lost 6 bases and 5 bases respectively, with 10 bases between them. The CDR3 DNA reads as TGTGCCAGCAGTACAGGTGTTTATGGCTACACCTTC. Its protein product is CASSTGVYGYTF.

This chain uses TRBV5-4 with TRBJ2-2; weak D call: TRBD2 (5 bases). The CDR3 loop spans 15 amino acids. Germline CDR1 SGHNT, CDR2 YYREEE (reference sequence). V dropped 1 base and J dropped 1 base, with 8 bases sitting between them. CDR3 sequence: CASSLFEGNTGELFF. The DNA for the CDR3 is TGTGCCAGCAGCTTGTTTGAGGGGAACACCGGGGAGCTGTTTTTT.